This T cell receptor beta chain came from a study of cytomegalovirus exposure and HLA in healthy donors. Findings and caveats of the study: In a later analysis, roughly 17,000 TCR beta sequences were associated with HLA alleles at 0.05 false discovery rate.

About this clone itself: Its target is not known.

V was clipped by 2 bases and J by 5 bases, with 12 bases between them. The CDR3 runs to 14 residues. CDR1 is MDHEN and CDR2 is SYDVKM in the germline V gene. The PCR made use of 60 Vbeta and 13 Jbeta primers. Data came from immunoSEQ multiplex PCR; TCRdb stores just in-frame clones and leaves some out. The data contain 250,000 to 350,000 clones, roughly 90% of them seen just once; the ten biggest clones take up around 4%. The TCR sequence derives from a man in his forties in good health and CMV-seropositive. J is TRBJ1-1 and V is TRBV28; possible D gene TRBD1, 5 bases. The sequenced sample consisted of PBMCs. CDR3 region: CASSLSRARTEAFF. The CDR3 DNA follows: TGTGCCAGCAGTTTAAGCAGGGCGCGTACTGAAGCTTTCTTT. Full variable domain (outside the CDR3, taken from reference TRBV28 and TRBJ1-1): DVKVTQSSRYLVKRTGEKVFLECVQDMDHENMFWYRQDPGLGLRLIYFSYDVKMKEKGDIPEGYSVSREKKERFSLILESASTNQTSMYLCASSLSRARTEAFFGQGTRLTVV.